This T cell receptor (beta chain) came from a study of shared clonotypes between healthy human individuals. CDR1 SNHLY and CDR2 FYNNEI come from the germline V gene. CDR3 size: 14 residues. With 7 bases removed from V and 6 bases from J, the gap between germline ends came to 15 bases. Deep was the level used in running the assay. 200 to 250 ng DNA, about 30,000 T cell genomes, went into each sorted-subset replicate PCR. Some clones are missing from TCRdb's copy, which holds only in-frame ones; the method was immunoSEQ multiplex PCR. The sample carries 2 million to 2.5 million clones, approximately 94% recorded once.

This TCR came from a man between 18 and 35 years old in good health. The V and J genes are TRBV2 and TRBJ2-2; no clear D gene. Sequences were obtained from naive CD4+ T cells sorted from blood. Described subset: CD45RA+ positively selected. This CDR3 reads CASNSVELAGELFF. The CDR3 nucleotides are TGTGCCAGCAATTCGGTGGAACTGGCCGGGGAGCTGTTTTTT.